A selection of T cell receptor beta chains follows, all from one sample in a study of type 1 regulatory T cells. TCRdb itself ran the reads through MiXCR, one entry per CDR3 protein. The repertoire has approximately 97,000 distinct CDR3 sequences, around a third of them found once; the top ten carry less than 2.5%. Material: CD4+ T cells, either the whole sample or a sorted fraction (not recorded which). The receptors derive from a human donor in good health. Both conserved end residues are part of each CDR3.

v_gene	CDR3aa
TRBV5-1	CASSLGWESNQPQHF
TRBV9	CASSVVGGSRETQYF
TRBV5-4	CASSPGGRTGELFF
TRBV4-3	CASSPRDGGLTANTGELFF
TRBV19	CASQSGRDNEQFF
TRBV12-3/TRBV12-4	CASSLAGGSETQYF
TRBV27	CASSSSSGAGSGELFF
TRBV25-1	CASSESLAGAETQYF
TRBV11-2	CASHRLGSPGSPGYTF
TRBV12-3/TRBV12-4	CASSLNRGQVNEQFF
TRBV27	CASSFARQETQYF
TRBV20-1	CSARAGQLVTDTQHF
TRBV5-1	CASSLAQGRDTEAFF
TRBV10-3	CAIRGPSAYEQYF
TRBV4-1	CASSQDHVEPSTDTQYF
TRBV2	CASSEGELTGELFF
TRBV20-1	CSAIRQGLGSYNEQFF